This TCR beta chain was observed in a study of blood T cell repertoires in COVID-19. Study overall: In each case, the material was cDNA or gDNA derived from T cells, B-cell-depleted T cells, or PBMCs.

The CDR3 consists of 15 residues. J gave up 4 bases and V 7 bases, and 11 bases lay outside the gene matches. Germline loops: CDR1 KGHDR, CDR2 SFDVKD. Authors' analysis steps: Reference gene primer amplification gave estimated nucleated cell counts. Profiled with immunoSEQ multiplex PCR; TCRdb holds only in-frame clones, not every one. Clonal size and the V and J genes are those of that table, whereas D and trimming came from the DNA. The table lists roughly 76,000 clones, around 75% of them singletons, with under 25% in the top ten. The chain couples TRBV24-1 to TRBJ1-1; 7 bases align to TRBD1. The sample comprised peripheral blood. This TCR derives from a man between 65 and 85 years old with acute or convalescent COVID-19. The CDR3, as DNA: TGTGCCACCAGGTCCTCGACAGGGCACGGCACTGAAGCTTTCTTT. Its protein is CATRSSTGHGTEAFF.